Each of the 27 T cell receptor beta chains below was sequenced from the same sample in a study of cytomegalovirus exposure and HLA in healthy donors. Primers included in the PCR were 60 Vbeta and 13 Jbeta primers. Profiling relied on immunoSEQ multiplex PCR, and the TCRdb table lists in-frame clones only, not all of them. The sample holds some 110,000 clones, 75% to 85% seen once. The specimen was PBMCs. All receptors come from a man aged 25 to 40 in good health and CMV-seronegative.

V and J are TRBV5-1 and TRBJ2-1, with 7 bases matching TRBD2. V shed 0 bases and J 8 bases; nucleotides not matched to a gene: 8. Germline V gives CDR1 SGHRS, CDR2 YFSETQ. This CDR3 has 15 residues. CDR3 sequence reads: CASSLESGRVDEQFF. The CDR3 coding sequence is TGCGCCAGCAGCTTGGAGTCAGGGAGGGTTGATGAGCAGTTCTTC.

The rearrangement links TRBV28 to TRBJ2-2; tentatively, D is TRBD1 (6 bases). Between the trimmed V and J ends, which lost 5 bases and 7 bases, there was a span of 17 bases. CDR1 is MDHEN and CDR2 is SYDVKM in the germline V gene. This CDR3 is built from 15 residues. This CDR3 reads CASSLTPGAIGELFF. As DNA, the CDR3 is TGTGCCAGCAGTCTCACCCCAGGGGCGATCGGGGAGCTGTTTTTT.

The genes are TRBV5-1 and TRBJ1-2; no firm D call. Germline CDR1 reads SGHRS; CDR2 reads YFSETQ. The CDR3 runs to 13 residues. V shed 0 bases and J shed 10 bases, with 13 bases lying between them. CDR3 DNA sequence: TGCGCCAGCAGCTTGGCCGGGTCCCCCATCTACACCTTC. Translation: CASSLAGSPIYTF.

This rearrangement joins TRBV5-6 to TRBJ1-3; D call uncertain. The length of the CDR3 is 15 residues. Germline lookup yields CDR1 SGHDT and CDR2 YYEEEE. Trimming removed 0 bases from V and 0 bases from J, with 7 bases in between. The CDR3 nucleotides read TGTGCCAGCAGCTTGGGAGGGAACTCTGGAAACACCATATATTTT. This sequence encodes CASSLGGNSGNTIYF.

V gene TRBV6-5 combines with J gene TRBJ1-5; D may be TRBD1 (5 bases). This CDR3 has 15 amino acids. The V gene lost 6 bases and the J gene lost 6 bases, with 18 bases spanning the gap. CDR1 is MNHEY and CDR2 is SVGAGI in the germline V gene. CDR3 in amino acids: CASSRSGGAIQPQHF. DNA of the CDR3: TGTGCCAGCAGCCGTTCAGGAGGGGCGATTCAGCCCCAGCATTTT.

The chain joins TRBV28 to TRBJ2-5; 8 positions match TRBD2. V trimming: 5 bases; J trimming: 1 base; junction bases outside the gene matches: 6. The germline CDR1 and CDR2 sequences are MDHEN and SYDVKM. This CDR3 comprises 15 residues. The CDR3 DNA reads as TGTGCCAGCAGTCACGACGGGAGGGCCCAAGAGACCCAGTACTTC. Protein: CASSHDGRAQETQYF.

CDR3 sequence: CASSQVTGNTGELFF. In DNA form, the CDR3 reads TGCGCCAGCAGCCAAGTGACAGGGAACACCGGGGAGCTGTTTTTT. This chain joins TRBV4-1 and TRBJ2-2; weak D call: TRBD1 (6 bases). Germline loops: CDR1 MGHRA, CDR2 YSYEKL. With 1 base removed from V and 1 base from J, the gap between germline ends came to 7 bases. This CDR3 region has 15 residues.

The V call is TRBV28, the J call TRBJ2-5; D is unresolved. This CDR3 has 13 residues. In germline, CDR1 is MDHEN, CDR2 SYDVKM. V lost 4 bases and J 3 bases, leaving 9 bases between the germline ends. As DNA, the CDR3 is TGTGCCAGCAGTTCTGGCCAGGAAGAGACCCAGTACTTC. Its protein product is CASSSGQEETQYF.

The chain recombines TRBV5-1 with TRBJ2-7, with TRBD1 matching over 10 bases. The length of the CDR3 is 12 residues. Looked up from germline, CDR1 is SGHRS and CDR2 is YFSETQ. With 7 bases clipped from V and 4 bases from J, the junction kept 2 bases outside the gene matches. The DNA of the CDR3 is TGCGCCAGCCGGGACAGGGGTTACGAGCAGTACTTC. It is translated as CASRDRGYEQYF.

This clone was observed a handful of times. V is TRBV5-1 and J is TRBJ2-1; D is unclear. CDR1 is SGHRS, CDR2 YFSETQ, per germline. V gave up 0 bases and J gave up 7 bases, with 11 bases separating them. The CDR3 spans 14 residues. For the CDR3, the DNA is TGCGCCAGCAGCTTGGGGGTAGCTGGGAATGAGCAGTTCTTC. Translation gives CASSLGVAGNEQFF.

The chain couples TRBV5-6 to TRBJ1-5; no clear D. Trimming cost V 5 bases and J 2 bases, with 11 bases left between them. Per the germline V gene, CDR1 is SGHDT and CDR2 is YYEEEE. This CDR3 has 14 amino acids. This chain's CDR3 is CASRRSLGNQPQHF. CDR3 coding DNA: TGTGCCAGCAGGCGATCCTTGGGCAATCAGCCCCAGCATTTT.

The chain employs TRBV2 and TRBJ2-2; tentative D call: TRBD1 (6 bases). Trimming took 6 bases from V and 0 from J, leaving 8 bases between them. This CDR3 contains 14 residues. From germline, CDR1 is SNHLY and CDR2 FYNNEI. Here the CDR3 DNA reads TGTGCCAGCAGGGACAGCTCGAACACCGGGGAGCTGTTTTTT. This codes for CASRDSSNTGELFF. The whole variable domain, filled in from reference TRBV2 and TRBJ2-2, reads EPEVTQTPSHQVTQMGQEVILRCVPISNHLYFYWYRQILGQKVEFLVSFYNNEISEKSEIFDDQFSVERPDGSNFTLKIRSTKLEDSAMYFCASRDSSNTGELFFGEGSRLTVL.

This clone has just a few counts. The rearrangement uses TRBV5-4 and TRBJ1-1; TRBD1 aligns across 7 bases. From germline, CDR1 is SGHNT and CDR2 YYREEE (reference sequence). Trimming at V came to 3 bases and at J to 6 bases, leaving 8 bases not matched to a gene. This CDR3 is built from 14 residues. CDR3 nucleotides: TGTGCCAGCAGCTGGACAGGCAGATCCCCTGAAGCTTTCTTT. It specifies CASSWTGRSPEAFF. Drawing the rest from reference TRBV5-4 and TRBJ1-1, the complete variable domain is ETGVTQSPTHLIKTRGQQVTLRCSSQSGHNTVSWYQQALGQGPQFIFQYYREEENGRGNFPPRFSGLQFPNYSSELNVNALELDDSALYLCASSWTGRSPEAFFGQGTRLTVV.

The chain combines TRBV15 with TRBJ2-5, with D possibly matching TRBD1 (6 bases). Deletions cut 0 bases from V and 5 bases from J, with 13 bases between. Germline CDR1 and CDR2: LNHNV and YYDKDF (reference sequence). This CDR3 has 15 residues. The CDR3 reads CATSREIQGRETQYF. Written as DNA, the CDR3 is TGTGCCACCAGCAGAGAGATACAGGGTCGGGAGACCCAGTACTTC.

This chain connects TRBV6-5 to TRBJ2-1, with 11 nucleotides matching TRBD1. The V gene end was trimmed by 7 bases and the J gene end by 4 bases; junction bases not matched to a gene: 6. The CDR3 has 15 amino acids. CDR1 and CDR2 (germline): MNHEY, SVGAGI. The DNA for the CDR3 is TGTGCCAGCAAGTTGGACAGGGGGCAGTACAATGAGCAGTTCTTC. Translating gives CASKLDRGQYNEQFF.

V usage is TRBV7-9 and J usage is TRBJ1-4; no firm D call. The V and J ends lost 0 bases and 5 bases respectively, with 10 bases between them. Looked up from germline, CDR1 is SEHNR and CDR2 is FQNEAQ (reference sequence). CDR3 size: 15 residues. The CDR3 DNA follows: TGTGCCAGCAGCTTAGCGTTCGGGTCAAATGAAAAACTGTTTTTT. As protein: CASSLAFGSNEKLFF.

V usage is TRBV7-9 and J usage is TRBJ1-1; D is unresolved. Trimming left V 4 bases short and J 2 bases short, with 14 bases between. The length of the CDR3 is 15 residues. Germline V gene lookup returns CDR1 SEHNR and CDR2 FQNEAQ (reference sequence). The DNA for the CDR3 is TGTGCCAGCAGCTCAAGACGGGGAGGTAACACTGAAGCTTTCTTT. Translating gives CASSSRRGGNTEAFF.

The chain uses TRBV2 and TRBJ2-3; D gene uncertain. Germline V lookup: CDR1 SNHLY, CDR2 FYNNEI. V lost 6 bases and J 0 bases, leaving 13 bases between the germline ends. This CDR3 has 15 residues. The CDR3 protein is CASSRSDPSTDTQYF. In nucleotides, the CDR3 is TGTGCCAGCAGCCGGAGCGATCCAAGCACAGATACGCAGTATTTT.

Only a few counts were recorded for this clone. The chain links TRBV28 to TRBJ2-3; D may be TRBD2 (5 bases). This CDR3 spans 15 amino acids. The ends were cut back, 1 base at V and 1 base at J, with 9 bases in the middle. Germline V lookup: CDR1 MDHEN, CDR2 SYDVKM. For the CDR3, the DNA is TGTGCCAGCAGTTTATCCCTAGCAGGCACAGATACGCAGTATTTT. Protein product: CASSLSLAGTDTQYF.

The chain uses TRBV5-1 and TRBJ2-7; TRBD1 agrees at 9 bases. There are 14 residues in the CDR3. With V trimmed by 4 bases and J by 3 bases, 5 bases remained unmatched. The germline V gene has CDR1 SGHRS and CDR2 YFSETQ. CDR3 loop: CASSGSGQGYEQYF. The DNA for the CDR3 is TGCGCCAGCAGCGGATCGGGACAGGGCTACGAGCAGTACTTC. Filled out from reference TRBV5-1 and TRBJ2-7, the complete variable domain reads KAGVTQTPRYLIKTRGQQVTLSCSPISGHRSVSWYQQTPGQGLQFLFEYFSETQRNKGNFPGRFSGRQFSNSRSEMNVSTLELGDSALYLCASSGSGQGYEQYFGPGTRLTVT.

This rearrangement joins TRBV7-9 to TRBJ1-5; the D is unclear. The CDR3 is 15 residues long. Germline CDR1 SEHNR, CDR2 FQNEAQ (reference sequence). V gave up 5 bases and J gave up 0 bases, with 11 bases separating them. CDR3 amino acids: CASSPRGSSNQPQHF. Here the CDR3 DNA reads TGTGCCAGCAGCCCGAGAGGCAGTAGCAATCAGCCCCAGCATTTT.

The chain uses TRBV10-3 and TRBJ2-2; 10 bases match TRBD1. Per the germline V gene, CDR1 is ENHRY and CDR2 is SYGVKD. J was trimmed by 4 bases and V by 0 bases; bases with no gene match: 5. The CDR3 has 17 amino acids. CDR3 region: CAISESRQGAGTGELFF. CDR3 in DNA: TGTGCCATCAGTGAGTCAAGACAGGGGGCGGGCACCGGGGAGCTGTTTTTT.

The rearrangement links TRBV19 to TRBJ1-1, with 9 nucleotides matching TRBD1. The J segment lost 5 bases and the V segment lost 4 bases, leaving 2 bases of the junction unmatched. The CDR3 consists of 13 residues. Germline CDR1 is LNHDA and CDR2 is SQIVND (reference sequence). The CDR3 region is CASSSGQGTEAFF. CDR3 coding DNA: TGTGCCAGTAGTAGCGGACAGGGGACTGAAGCTTTCTTT.

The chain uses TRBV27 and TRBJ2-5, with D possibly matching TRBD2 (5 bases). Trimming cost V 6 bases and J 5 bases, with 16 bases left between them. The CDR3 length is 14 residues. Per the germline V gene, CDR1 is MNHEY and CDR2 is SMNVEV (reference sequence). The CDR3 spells CASSPTRDKETQYF. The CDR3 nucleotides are TGTGCCAGCAGCCCGACCCGGGATAAGGAGACCCAGTACTTC.

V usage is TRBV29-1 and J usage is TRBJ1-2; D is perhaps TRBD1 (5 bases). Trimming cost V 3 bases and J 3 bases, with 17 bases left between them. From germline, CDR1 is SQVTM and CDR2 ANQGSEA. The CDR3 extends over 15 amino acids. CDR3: CSVDDSPSLHYGYTF. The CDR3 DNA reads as TGCAGCGTTGACGACAGCCCATCGCTACACTATGGCTACACCTTC.

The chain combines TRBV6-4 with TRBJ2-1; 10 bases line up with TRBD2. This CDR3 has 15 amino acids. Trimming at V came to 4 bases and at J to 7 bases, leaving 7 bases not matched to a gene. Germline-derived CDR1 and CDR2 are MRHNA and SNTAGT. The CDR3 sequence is CASSAELAGLNEQFF. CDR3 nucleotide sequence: TGTGCCAGCAGTGCCGAACTAGCGGGACTGAATGAGCAGTTCTTC.

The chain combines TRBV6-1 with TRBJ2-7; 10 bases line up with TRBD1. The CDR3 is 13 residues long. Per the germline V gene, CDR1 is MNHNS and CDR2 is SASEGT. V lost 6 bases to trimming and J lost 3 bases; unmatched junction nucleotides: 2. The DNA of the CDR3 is TGTGCCAGCAGCGGGACAGGGGACTACGAGCAGTACTTC. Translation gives CASSGTGDYEQYF.